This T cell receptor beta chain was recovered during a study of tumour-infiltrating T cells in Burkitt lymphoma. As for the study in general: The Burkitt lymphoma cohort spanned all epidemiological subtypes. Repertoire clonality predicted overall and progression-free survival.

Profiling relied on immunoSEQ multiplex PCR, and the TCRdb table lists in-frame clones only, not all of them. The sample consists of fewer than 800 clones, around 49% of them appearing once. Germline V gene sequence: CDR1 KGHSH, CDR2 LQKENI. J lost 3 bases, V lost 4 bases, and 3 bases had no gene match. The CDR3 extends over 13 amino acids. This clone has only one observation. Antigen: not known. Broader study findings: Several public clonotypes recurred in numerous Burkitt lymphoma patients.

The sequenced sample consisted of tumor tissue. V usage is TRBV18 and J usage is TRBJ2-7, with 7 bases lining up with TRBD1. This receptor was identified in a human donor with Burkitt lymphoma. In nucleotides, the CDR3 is TGTGCCAGCTCACTGGACAGGAACTACGAGCAGTACTTC. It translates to CASSLDRNYEQYF.